These 17 T cell receptor beta chains came from one sample sequenced in a study of graft-versus-host responses after intestinal transplantation. Produced via immunoSEQ multiplex PCR; TCRdb's table is partial and in-frame only. The sample contains under 100,000 clones, 80% to 95% of which appear only once. Antigens for these TCRs are unknown. Here the sequenced sample was unstimulated CD8+ T cells sorted from spleen or lymph node cells, taken before transplant. Every receptor here comes from a human donor who was the organ donor for an intestinal transplant.

The CDR3 loop is CASSLATEVAPKGPYNEQFF. The CDR3 DNA sequence: TGTGCCAGCAGCTTAGCAACCGAGGTGGCCCCCAAAGGCCCTTACAATGAGCAGTTCTTC. The chain has TRBV7-8 and TRBJ2-1; D is unresolved. The CDR3 has 20 amino acids. Trimming pared 0 bases from V and 4 bases from J, leaving 25 bases between. The germline CDR1 and CDR2 sequences are SGHVS and FQNEAQ.

In this sample, this clone turned up once. The rearrangement joins TRBV4-1 to TRBJ1-6; possibly TRBD1 for D (6 bases). The V and J ends lost 2 bases and 7 bases respectively, with 12 bases between them. This CDR3 has 15 residues. Germline assignment: CDR1 MGHRA and CDR2 YSYEKL. This CDR3 reads CASSQNTGMNSPLHF. CDR3 DNA sequence: TGCGCCAGCAGCCAAAACACAGGGATGAATTCACCCCTCCACTTT.

The chain uses TRBV6-1 and TRBJ1-1; no clear D gene. The CDR3 loop spans 16 amino acids. Trimming stripped 0 bases from V and 1 base from J, with 12 bases between. Germline loops: CDR1 MNHNS, CDR2 SASEGT. CDR3 bases: TGTGCCAGCAGTGAAGCAAGACGGGGTGGGAACACTGAAGCTTTCTTT. Translation: CASSEARRGGNTEAFF.

This clone came up once. This chain's CDR3 is CASSFRGKTYEQYF. The DNA for the CDR3 is TGTGCCAGCAGTTTTCGAGGGAAGACCTACGAGCAGTACTTC. The rearrangement links TRBV28 to TRBJ2-7, with D perhaps matching TRBD2 (5 bases). The V gene lost 3 bases and the J gene lost 2 bases, with 11 bases spanning the gap. There are 14 residues in the CDR3. Germline V gene data show CDR1 as MDHEN and CDR2 as SYDVKM.

This clone occurred once. V usage is TRBV5-5 and J usage is TRBJ2-1; D may be TRBD1 (5 bases). V lost 4 bases and J 5 bases, leaving 13 bases between the germline ends. CDR3 length: 14 amino acids. The germline V gene encodes CDR1 SGHKS and CDR2 YYEKEE (reference sequence). In nucleotides, the CDR3 is TGTGCCAGCAGCCTCACGGAGACAGACAATGAGCAGTTCTTC. Translating gives CASSLTETDNEQFF.

The chain employs TRBV4-2 and TRBJ2-1; 12 bases match TRBD2. This CDR3 spans 19 amino acids. Germline values: CDR1 LGHNA, CDR2 YNFKEQ. V dropped 0 bases and J dropped 1; count of bases not matched to a gene: 7. The CDR3 nucleotides read TGTGCCAGCAGCCAAGACCCTAGCGGGGGGGCCAAATCCTACAATGAGCAGTTCTTC. This sequence encodes CASSQDPSGGAKSYNEQFF.

The V gene is TRBV6-6, the J gene TRBJ1-5; TRBD1 agrees at 7 bases. CDR1 and CDR2 (germline): MNHNY, SVGAGI (reference sequence). The CDR3 length is 15 residues. V shed 4 bases, J shed 7 bases, and the junction held 10 bases outside the gene matches. CDR3: CASSFTGERFQPQHF. CDR3 sequence (DNA): TGTGCCAGCAGTTTCACAGGGGAACGGTTCCAGCCCCAGCATTTT.

The V call is TRBV19, the J call TRBJ2-5, with a weak D call TRBD1 (6 bases). The CDR3 runs to 12 residues. Germline V CDR1 and CDR2: LNHDA, SQIVND (reference sequence). Trimming stripped 7 bases from V and 2 bases from J, with 8 bases between. DNA of the CDR3: TGTGCCAGTAAGGGACAACAAGAGACCCAGTACTTC. This encodes CASKGQQETQYF.

The rearrangement joins TRBV4-1 to TRBJ2-5; TRBD1 is a possible D gene (5 bases). The DNA matches TRBJ2-7 better at its end, which makes the J call doubtful. CDR1 MGHRA and CDR2 YSYEKL come from the germline V gene. This CDR3 has 15 residues. CDR3 loop: CASQDIHQGTYEQYF. In DNA form, the CDR3 reads TGCGCCAGCCAGGACATCCATCAAGGAACCTACGAGCAGTACTTC.

J is TRBJ1-3 and V is TRBV6-6; 10 nucleotides line up with TRBD1. The CDR3 totals 16 residues. CDR1 and CDR2 from the germline V gene are MNHNY and SVGAGI (reference sequence). Germline trimming cut 5 bases from V and 1 base from J; bases unmatched to any gene: 5. The CDR3 DNA follows: TGTGCCAGCAGTCCGACAGGGGGCGGATCTGGAAACACCATATATTTT. This translates into CASSPTGGGSGNTIYF.

The rearrangement links TRBV27 to TRBJ2-7; D might be TRBD1 (5 bases). The CDR3 has 13 residues. The germline gives CDR1 MNHEY, CDR2 SMNVEV (reference sequence). Trimming cost V 3 bases and J 4 bases, with 10 bases left between them. The CDR3 bases are TGTGCCAGCAGTTTTTCAGGGCGGTACGAGCAGTACTTC. Protein product: CASSFSGRYEQYF.

This clone has just one count. The V and J genes are TRBV14 and TRBJ2-2, with D uncertain. This CDR3 contains 13 residues. CDR1 SGHDN and CDR2 FVKESK come from the germline V gene. V was pared by 4 bases and J by 3 bases, with 6 bases between. CDR3 bases: TGTGCCAGCAGCCCGAGTTACACCGGGGAGCTGTTTTTT. Translation: CASSPSYTGELFF.

The V and J genes are TRBV5-8 and TRBJ2-2; 8 bases are a match to TRBD2. CDR1 is SGHTS and CDR2 is YDEGEE in the germline V gene. The V and J ends lost 3 bases and 1 base, in that order; junction bases with no gene match: 17. This CDR3 region has 20 residues. The CDR3 here is CASSYAGGWGRKVNTGELFF. CDR3 sequence (DNA): TGTGCCAGCAGCTACGCGGGAGGTTGGGGCCGAAAAGTGAACACCGGGGAGCTGTTTTTT.

The chain couples TRBV27 to TRBJ2-3, with 8 bases matching TRBD2. The ends lost 4 bases at V and 0 bases at J; junction bases unmatched: 9. The CDR3 consists of 17 residues. Germline CDR1 is MNHEY and CDR2 is SMNVEV (reference sequence). The CDR3 reads CASSSERERASTDTQYF. As DNA, the CDR3 is TGTGCCAGCAGTTCCGAGCGGGAGCGAGCTAGCACAGATACGCAGTATTTT.

This chain links TRBV6-1 with TRBJ1-1; D uncertain. The V end lost 7 bases, the J end lost 1 base, and 13 bases lay between the germline ends. CDR3 size: 14 residues. CDR1 and CDR2 (germline): MNHNS, SASEGT. CDR3 region: CASISTDWNTEAFF. The CDR3 nucleotides are TGTGCCAGCATCTCTACGGACTGGAACACTGAAGCTTTCTTT.

The chain uses TRBV5-1 and TRBJ1-2; 9 bases align to TRBD1. Trimming cost V 0 bases and J 5 bases; bases outside gene matches: 5. Germline V CDR1 and CDR2: SGHRS, YFSETQ. The CDR3 extends over 15 amino acids. The CDR3 DNA reads TGCGCCAGCAGCTTGGGCCCGGGACAGGGTTATGGCTACACCTTC. It codes for CASSLGPGQGYGYTF.

The chain uses TRBV7-3 and TRBJ2-1; maybe TRBD2 (5 bases). The CDR3 spans 15 residues. Germline CDR1 and CDR2: SGHTA and FQGTGA. V lost 5 bases to trimming and J lost 5 bases, with 16 bases between them. CDR3 region: CASSPTGAANNEQFF. Here the CDR3 DNA reads TGTGCCAGCAGCCCTACCGGAGCGGCCAACAATGAGCAGTTCTTC.